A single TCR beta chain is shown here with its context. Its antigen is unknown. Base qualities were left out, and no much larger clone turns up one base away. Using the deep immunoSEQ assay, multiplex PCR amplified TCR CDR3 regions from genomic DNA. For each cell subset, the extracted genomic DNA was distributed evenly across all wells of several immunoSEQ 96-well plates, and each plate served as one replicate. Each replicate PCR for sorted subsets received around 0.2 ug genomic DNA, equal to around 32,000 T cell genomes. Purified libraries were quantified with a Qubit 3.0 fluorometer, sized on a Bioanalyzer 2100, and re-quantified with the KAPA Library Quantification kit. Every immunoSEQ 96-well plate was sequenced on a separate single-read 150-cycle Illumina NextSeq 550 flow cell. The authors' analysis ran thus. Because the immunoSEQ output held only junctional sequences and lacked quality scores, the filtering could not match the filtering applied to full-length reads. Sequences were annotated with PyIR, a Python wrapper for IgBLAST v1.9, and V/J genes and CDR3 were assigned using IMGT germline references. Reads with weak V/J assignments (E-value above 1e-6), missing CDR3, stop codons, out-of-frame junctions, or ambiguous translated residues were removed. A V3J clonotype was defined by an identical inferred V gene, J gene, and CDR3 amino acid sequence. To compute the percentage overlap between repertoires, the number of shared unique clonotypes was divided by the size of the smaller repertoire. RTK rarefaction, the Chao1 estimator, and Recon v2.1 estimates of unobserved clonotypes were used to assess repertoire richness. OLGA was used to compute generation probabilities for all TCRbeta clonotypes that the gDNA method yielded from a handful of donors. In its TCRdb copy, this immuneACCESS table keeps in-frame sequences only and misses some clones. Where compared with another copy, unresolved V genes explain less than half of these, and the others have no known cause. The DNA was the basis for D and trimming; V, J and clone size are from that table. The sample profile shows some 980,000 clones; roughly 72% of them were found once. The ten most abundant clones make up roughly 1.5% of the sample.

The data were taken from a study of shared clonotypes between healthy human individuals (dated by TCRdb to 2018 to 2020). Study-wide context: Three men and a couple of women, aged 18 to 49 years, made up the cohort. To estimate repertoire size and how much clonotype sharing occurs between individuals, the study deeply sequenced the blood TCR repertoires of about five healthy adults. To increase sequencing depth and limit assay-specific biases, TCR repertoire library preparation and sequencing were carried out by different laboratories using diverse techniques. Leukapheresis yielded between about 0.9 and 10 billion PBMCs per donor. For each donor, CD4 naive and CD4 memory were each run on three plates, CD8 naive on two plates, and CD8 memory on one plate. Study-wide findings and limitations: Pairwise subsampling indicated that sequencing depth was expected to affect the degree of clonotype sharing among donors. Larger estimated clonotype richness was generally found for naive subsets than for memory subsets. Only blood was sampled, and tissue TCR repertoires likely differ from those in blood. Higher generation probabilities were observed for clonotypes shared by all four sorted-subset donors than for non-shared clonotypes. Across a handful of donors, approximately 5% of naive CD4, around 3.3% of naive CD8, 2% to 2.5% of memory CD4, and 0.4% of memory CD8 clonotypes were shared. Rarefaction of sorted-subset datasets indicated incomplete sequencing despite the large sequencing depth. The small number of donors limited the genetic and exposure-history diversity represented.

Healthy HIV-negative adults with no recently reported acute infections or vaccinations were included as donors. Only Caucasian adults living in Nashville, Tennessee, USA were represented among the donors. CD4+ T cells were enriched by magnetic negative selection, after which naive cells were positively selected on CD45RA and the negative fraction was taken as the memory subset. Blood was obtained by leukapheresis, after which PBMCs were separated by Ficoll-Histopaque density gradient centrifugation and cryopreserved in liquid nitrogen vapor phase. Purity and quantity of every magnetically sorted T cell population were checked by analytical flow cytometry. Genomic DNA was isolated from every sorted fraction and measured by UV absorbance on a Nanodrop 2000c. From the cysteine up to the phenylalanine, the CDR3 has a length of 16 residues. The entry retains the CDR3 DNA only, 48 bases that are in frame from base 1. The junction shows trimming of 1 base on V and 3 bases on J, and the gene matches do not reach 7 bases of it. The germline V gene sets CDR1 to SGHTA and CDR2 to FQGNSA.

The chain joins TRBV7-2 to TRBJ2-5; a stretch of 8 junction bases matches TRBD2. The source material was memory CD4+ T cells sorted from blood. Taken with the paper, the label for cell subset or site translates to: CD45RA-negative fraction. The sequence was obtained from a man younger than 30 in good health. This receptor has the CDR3 CASSLVSGTAKETQYF. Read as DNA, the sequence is TGTGCCAGCAGCTTAGTTAGCGGGACGGCCAAAGAGACCCAGTACTTC.